Below, one TCR beta chain is given with its context. The antigen remains undetermined. At the DNA level, this CDR3 is encoded by other sequences in the same sample as well. Graft tissue was processed to release intraepithelial and lamina propria lymphocytes. Per germline, CDR1 KGHSH and CDR2 LQKENI. The CDR3 has 18 amino acids. With V trimmed by 3 bases and J by 2 bases, 12 bases remained unmatched. These data originate in a study of graft-versus-host responses after intestinal transplantation. The study's findings and limits: Early post-transplant HvG declines were associated with peak circulating GvH clone levels.

Generated by immunoSEQ multiplex PCR, the TCRdb table keeps only in-frame clones and is missing some. This sample yields about 11,000 clones, of which roughly three quarters are seen a single time; over 8% belongs to the top ten. Sample: ileum tissue, taken 23 days after intestinal transplant. The TCR was taken from a human patient who received an intestinal transplant, so some T cells may come from the graft donor. The V gene is TRBV18, the J gene TRBJ2-3; TRBD1 matches 9 bases. CDR3 sequence: CASSPLEGQGQITDTQYF. CDR3 nucleotides: TGTGCCAGCTCACCGCTCGAGGGACAGGGACAAATCACAGATACGCAGTATTTT. The full variable domain, rest sourced from reference TRBV18 and TRBJ2-3, is NAGVMQNPRHLVRRRGQEARLRCSPMKGHSHVYWYRQLPEEGLKFMVYLQKENIIDESGMPKERFSAEFPKEGPSILRIQQVVRGDSAAYFCASSPLEGQGQITDTQYFGPGTRLTVL.